The present entry profiles one TCR beta chain with its context. The sample belongs to a study of blood T cell repertoires in COVID-19. Trimming took 4 bases from V and 3 from J, leaving 19 bases between them. The CDR3 has 17 residues. CDR1 is LGHDT, CDR2 YNNKEL, per germline (reference sequence). Source study methods: From reference gene primer amplification, estimates of nucleated cell counts were derived. Assay used: immunoSEQ multiplex PCR; TCRdb lists only in-frame clones, some missing. That table gives V, J and clone size, and the DNA gave D and trimming. Of roughly 120,000 clones listed, roughly 90% are singletons.

The chain links TRBV3-1 (or the pseudogene TRBV3-2) to TRBJ2-4, with a possible D match to TRBD2 (5 bases). This sequence originates from a man aged 45-65 years with active COVID-19. Sequencing input: peripheral blood. The CDR3, as DNA: TGTGCCAGCAGCCCTCTCTCTCTCGGACGGGGCAAAAACATTCAGTACTTC. It yields the protein CASSPLSLGRGKNIQYF.